These T cell receptor beta chains were read from a single sample in a study of blood T cell repertoires in COVID-19. TCRdb's table, derived via immunoSEQ multiplex PCR, lists solely in-frame clones and lacks some. There are 70,000 to 95,000 clones in the sample; roughly 82% occur only once, and about a fifth lies in the top ten. The specimen sequenced was peripheral blood. The receptors derive from a human donor in a cohort sampled during active COVID-19. Each CDR3 is given with its conserved first and last residue. The order of the fields is J gene, clone size, D gene, V gene, CDR3 DNA, CDR3 protein. The D gene is left open where the match is weak. Part of the rows lack a size; the others show once, few, many or a class for expanded clones.

j_gene: TRBJ2-4
abundance: .
d_gene: TRBD2
v_gene: TRBV28
CDR3nt: TGTGCCACCTACCCGGGGGGGCCGGTAGACATTCAGTACTTC
CDR3aa: CATYPGGPVDIQYF

j_gene: TRBJ2-5
abundance: .
d_gene: TRBD2
v_gene: TRBV2
CDR3nt: TGTGCCAGCAGTGATCAACTAGCGAAAGAGACCCAGTACTTC
CDR3aa: CASSDQLAKETQYF

j_gene: TRBJ2-3
abundance: .
d_gene: TRBD2
v_gene: TRBV2
CDR3nt: TGTGCCAGCAGCCCTAAGCGGGGCCCTTTCGCCGATACGCAGTATTTT
CDR3aa: CASSPKRGPFADTQYF

j_gene: TRBJ2-5
abundance: .
d_gene: TRBD2
v_gene: TRBV4-1
CDR3nt: TGCGCCAGCAGCCAAGTGATTCGGGCTAGCGGGGGTCAAAAAGAGACCCAGTACTTC
CDR3aa: CASSQVIRASGGQKETQYF

j_gene: TRBJ2-7
abundance: few
d_gene: TRBD1
v_gene: TRBV7-9
CDR3nt: TGTGCCAGCAGCTTACCCCGAAGGACAGGAACCTACGAGCAGTACTTC
CDR3aa: CASSLPRRTGTYEQYF

j_gene: TRBJ2-7
abundance: .
d_gene: .
v_gene: TRBV18
CDR3nt: TGTGCCAGCTCACCACCGTACCGAGGTCCGGCAGCCTACGAGCAGTACTTC
CDR3aa: CASSPPYRGPAAYEQYF

j_gene: TRBJ1-5
abundance: .
d_gene: TRBD1
v_gene: TRBV6-2/TRBV6-3
CDR3nt: TGTGCCAGCAGCCTACCCAATGGGACAGGGGGTGACAATCAGCCCCAGCATTTT
CDR3aa: CASSLPNGTGGDNQPQHF

j_gene: TRBJ2-3
abundance: once
d_gene: .
v_gene: TRBV7-2
CDR3nt: TGTGCCAGCAGCTTAGGCGGAAGAAGCACAGATACGCAGTATTTT
CDR3aa: CASSLGGRSTDTQYF

j_gene: TRBJ1-1
abundance: few
d_gene: TRBD1
v_gene: TRBV10-3
CDR3nt: TGTGCCATCAGTAGGACAGGGAACACTGAAGCTTTCTTT
CDR3aa: CAISRTGNTEAFF

j_gene: TRBJ2-1
abundance: .
d_gene: .
v_gene: TRBV11-3
CDR3nt: TGTGCCAGCAGCCAAACTAGCAATGAGCAGTTCTTC
CDR3aa: CASSQTSNEQFF

j_gene: TRBJ2-5
abundance: .
d_gene: TRBD2
v_gene: TRBV7-2
CDR3nt: TGTGCCAGCAGCCGCATATCGGGGACTAGAGGGTACTTC
CDR3aa: CASSRISGTRGYF

j_gene: TRBJ1-1
abundance: once
d_gene: .
v_gene: TRBV7-2
CDR3nt: TGTGCCAGCAGCTCCGGGACTAACACTGAAGCTTTCTTT
CDR3aa: CASSSGTNTEAFF

j_gene: TRBJ1-2
abundance: .
d_gene: .
v_gene: TRBV5-4
CDR3nt: TGTGCCAGCAGCCCGTTCGTGGGAGGGAACGATGGCTACACCTTC
CDR3aa: CASSPFVGGNDGYTF

j_gene: TRBJ1-6
abundance: .
d_gene: .
v_gene: TRBV10-2
CDR3nt: TGCGCCAGCAGTGAGTGGGGGGGTGATGGGGAGTCACCCCTCCACTTT
CDR3aa: CASSEWGGDGESPLHF

j_gene: TRBJ1-4
abundance: .
d_gene: TRBD1
v_gene: TRBV6-1
CDR3nt: TGTGCCAGCAGTGATTGGACAGGGGGAAGGCTCGCGGAAAAACTGTTTTTT
CDR3aa: CASSDWTGGRLAEKLFF

j_gene: TRBJ1-1
abundance: .
d_gene: TRBD1
v_gene: TRBV4-1
CDR3nt: TGCGCCAGCAGCTCTGGGTCGTACAGGGGGACTGAAGCTTTCTTT
CDR3aa: CASSSGSYRGTEAFF

j_gene: TRBJ2-5
abundance: .
d_gene: TRBD2
v_gene: TRBV6-5
CDR3nt: TGTGCCAGCAGTCTGCGGGGGGGTGAGACCCAGTACTTC
CDR3aa: CASSLRGGETQYF

j_gene: TRBJ1-2
abundance: .
d_gene: .
v_gene: TRBV28
CDR3nt: TGTGCCAGCAGTCTTGGGCCCTTTGGCTACACCTTC
CDR3aa: CASSLGPFGYTF

j_gene: TRBJ2-7
abundance: .
d_gene: .
v_gene: TRBV5-1
CDR3nt: TGCGCCAGCACAGAAGGCGGAGTAACCTACGAGCAGTACTTC
CDR3aa: CASTEGGVTYEQYF

j_gene: TRBJ2-3
abundance: .
d_gene: .
v_gene: TRBV6-5
CDR3nt: TGTGCCAGCAGTTACTCAAGAGCTCCCACAGATACGCAGTATTTT
CDR3aa: CASSYSRAPTDTQYF

j_gene: TRBJ1-1
abundance: .
d_gene: .
v_gene: TRBV4-1
CDR3nt: TGCGCCAGCAGCCCCGGACTAGACAACACTGAAGCTTTCTTT
CDR3aa: CASSPGLDNTEAFF

j_gene: TRBJ1-2
abundance: .
d_gene: TRBD1
v_gene: TRBV5-4
CDR3nt: TGTGCCAGCGGCACAGGGGTTGGTGGCTACACCTTC
CDR3aa: CASGTGVGGYTF

j_gene: TRBJ1-1
abundance: few
d_gene: .
v_gene: TRBV5-4
CDR3nt: TGTGCCAGCAGCCCTAAGATGAACACTGAAGCTTTCTTT
CDR3aa: CASSPKMNTEAFF

j_gene: TRBJ2-5
abundance: .
d_gene: .
v_gene: TRBV5-5
CDR3nt: TGTGCCAGCAGCTCCGGGAGCCAAGAGACCCAGTACTTC
CDR3aa: CASSSGSQETQYF

j_gene: TRBJ2-3
abundance: .
d_gene: TRBD1
v_gene: TRBV28
CDR3nt: TGTGCCAGCAGAGCACCCCTTGGGACAGGGAGGGCAGATACGCAGTATTTT
CDR3aa: CASRAPLGTGRADTQYF

j_gene: TRBJ1-6
abundance: few
d_gene: .
v_gene: TRBV5-1
CDR3nt: TGCGCCAGCAGCTTGGGACCTGAAAGAGGTTCACCCCTCCACTTT
CDR3aa: CASSLGPERGSPLHF

j_gene: TRBJ2-5
abundance: .
d_gene: .
v_gene: TRBV6-6
CDR3nt: TGTGCCAGCAGTTACAGGGCAGGGGAGACCCAGTACTTC
CDR3aa: CASSYRAGETQYF